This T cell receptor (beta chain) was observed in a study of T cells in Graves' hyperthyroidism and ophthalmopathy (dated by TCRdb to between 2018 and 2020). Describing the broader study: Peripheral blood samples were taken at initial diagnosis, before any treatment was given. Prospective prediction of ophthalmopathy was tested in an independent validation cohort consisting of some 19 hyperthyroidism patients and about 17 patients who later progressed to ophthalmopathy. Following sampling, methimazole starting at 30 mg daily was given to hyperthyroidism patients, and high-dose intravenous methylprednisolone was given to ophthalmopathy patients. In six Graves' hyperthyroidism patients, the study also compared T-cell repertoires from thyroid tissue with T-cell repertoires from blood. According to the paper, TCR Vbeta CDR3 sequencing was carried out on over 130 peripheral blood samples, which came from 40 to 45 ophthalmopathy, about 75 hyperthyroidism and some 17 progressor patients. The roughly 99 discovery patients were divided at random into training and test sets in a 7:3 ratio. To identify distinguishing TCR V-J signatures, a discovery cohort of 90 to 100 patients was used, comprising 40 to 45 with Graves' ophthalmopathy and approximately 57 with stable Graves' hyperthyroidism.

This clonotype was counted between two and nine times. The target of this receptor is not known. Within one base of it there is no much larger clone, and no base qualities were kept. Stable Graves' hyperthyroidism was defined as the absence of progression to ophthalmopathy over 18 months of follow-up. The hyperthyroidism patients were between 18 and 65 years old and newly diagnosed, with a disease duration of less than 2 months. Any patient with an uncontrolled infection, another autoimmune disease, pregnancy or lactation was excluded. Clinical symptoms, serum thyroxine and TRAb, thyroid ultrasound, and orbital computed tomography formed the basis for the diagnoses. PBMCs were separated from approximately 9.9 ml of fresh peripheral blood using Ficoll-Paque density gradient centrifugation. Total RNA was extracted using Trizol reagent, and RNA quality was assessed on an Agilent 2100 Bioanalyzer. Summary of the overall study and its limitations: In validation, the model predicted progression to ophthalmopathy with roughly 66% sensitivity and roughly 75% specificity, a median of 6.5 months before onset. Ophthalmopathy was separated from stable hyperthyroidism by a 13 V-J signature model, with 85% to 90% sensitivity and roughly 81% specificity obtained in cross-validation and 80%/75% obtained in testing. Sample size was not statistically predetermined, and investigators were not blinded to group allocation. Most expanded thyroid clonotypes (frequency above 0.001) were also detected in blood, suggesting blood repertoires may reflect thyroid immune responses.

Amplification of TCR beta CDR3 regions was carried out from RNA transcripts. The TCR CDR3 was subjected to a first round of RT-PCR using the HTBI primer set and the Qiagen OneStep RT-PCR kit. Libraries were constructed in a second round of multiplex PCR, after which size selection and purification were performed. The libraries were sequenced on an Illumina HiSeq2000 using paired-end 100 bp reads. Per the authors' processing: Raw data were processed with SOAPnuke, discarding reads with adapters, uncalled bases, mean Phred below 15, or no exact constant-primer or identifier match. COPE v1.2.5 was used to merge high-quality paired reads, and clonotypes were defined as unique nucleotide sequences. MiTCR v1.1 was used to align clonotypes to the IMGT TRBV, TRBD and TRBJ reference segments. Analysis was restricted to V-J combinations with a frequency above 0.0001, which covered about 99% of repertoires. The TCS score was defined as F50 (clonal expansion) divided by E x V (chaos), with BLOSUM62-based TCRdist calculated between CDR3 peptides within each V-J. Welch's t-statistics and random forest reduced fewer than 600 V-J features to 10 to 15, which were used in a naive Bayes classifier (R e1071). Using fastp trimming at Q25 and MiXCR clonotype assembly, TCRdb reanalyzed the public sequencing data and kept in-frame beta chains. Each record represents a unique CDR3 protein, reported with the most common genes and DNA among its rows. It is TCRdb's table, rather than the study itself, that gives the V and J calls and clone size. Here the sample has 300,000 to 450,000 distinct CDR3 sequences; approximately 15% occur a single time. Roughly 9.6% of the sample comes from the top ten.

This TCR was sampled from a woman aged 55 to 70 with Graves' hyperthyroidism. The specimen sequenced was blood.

The CDR3 in this case is CASSGQVEQFF. The nucleotide sequence reads TGTGCCAGCAGTGGACAGGTTGAGCAGTTCTTC. This chain joins TRBV6-1 to TRBJ2-1, with a tentative D gene TRBD1 over 6 matching bases. Based on the germline V gene, the CDR1 and CDR2 sequences are MNHNS and SASEGT. V drops 4 bases and J drops 9 bases, leaving 7 bases in between. The CDR3 contains 11 residues, cysteine and phenylalanine counted. Left in the record is the CDR3 DNA by itself, 33 bases read in frame from the first base.